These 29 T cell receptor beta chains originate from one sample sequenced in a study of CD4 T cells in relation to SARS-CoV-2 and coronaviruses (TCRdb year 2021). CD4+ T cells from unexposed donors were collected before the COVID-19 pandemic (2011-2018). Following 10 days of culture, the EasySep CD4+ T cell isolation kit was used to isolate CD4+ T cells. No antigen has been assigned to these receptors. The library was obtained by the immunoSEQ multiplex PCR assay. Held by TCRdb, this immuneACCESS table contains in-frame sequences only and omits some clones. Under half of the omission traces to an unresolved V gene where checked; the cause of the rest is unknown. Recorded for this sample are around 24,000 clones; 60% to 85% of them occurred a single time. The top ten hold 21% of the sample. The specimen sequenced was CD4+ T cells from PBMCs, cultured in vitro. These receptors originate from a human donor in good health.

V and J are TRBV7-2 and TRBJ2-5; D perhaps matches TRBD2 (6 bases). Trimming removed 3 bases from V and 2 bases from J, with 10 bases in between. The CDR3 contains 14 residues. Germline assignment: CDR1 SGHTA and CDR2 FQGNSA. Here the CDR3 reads CASSLGREQETQYF. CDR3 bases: TGTGCCAGCAGCTTGGGCCGGGAGCAAGAGACCCAGTACTTC.

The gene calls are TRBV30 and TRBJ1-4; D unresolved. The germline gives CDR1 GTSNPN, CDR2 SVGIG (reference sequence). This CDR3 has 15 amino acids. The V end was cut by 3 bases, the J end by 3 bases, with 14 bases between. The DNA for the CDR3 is TGTGCCTGGAGCCTCCGAGGGAATGCTAATGAAAAACTGTTTTTT. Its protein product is CAWSLRGNANEKLFF.

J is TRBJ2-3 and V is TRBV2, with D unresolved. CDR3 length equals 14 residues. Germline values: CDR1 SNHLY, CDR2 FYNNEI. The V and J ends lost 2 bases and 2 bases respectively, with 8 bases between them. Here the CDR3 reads CASSESLVTDTQYF. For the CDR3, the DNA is TGTGCCAGCAGTGAATCGCTAGTCACAGATACGCAGTATTTT. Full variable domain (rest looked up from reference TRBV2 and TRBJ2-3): EPEVTQTPSHQVTQMGQEVILRCVPISNHLYFYWYRQILGQKVEFLVSFYNNEISEKSEIFDDQFSVERPDGSNFTLKIRSTKLEDSAMYFCASSESLVTDTQYFGPGTRLTVL.

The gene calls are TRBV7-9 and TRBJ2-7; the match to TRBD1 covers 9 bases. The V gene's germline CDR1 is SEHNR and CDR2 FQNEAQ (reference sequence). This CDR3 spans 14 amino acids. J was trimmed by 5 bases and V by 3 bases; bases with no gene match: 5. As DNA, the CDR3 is TGTGCCAGCAGCTTTGGGACAGGGTTCCACGAGCAGTACTTC. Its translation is CASSFGTGFHEQYF.

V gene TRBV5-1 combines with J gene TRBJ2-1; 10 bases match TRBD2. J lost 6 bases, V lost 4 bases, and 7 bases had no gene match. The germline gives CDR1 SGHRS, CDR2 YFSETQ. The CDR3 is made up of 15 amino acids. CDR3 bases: TGCGCCAGCAGCGCAACCGCTAGCGGGAGCAATGAGCAGTTCTTC. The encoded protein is CASSATASGSNEQFF.

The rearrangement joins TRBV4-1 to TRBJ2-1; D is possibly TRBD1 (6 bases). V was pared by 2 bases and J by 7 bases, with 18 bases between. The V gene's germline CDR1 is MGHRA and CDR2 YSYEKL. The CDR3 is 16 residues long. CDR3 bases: TGCGCCAGCAGCCAAACCCTAATTATCAGGGGTAATGAGCAGTTCTTC. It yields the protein CASSQTLIIRGNEQFF.

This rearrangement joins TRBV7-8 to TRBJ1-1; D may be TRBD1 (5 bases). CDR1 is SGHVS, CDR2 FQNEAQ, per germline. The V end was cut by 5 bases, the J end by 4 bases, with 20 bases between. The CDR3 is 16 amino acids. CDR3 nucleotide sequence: TGTGCCAGCAGCACTTATACCGTTGAGGGGTTCACTGAAGCTTTCTTT. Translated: CASSTYTVEGFTEAFF.

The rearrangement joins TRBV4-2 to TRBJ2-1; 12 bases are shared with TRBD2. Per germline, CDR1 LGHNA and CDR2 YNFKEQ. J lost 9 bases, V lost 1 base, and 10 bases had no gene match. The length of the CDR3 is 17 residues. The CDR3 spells CASSQGGEASGRGEQFF. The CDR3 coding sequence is TGTGCCAGCAGCCAAGGCGGGGAGGCTAGCGGGAGGGGTGAGCAGTTCTTC.

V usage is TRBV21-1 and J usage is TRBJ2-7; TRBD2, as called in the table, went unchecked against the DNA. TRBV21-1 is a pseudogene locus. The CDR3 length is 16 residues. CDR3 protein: CASSTRLLRVIYEQYF. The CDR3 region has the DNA TGTGCCAGCAGCACGAGACTCTTGAGGGTGATTTACGAGCAGTACTTC.

CDR3 bases: TGTGCCAGCTCCCCCGCACTAGTCTCCTACAATGAGCAGTTCTTC. It translates to CASSPALVSYNEQFF. The chain uses TRBV18 and TRBJ2-1, with a possible D match to TRBD2 (5 bases). CDR1 is KGHSH and CDR2 is LQKENI in the germline V gene. This CDR3 contains 15 residues. V was pared by 6 bases and J by 0 bases, with 12 bases between.

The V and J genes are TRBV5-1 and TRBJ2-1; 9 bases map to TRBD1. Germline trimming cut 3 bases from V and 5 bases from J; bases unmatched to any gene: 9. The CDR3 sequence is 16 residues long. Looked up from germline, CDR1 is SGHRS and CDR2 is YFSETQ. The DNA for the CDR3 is TGCGCCAGCAGCTACCTCCCGGGACAGGGAAACAATGAGCAGTTCTTC. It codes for CASSYLPGQGNNEQFF.

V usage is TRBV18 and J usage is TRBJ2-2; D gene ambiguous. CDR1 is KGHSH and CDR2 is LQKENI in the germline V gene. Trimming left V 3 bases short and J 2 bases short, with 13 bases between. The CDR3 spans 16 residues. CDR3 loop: CASSPTGGTNTGELFF. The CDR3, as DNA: TGTGCCAGCTCACCCACGGGCGGTACTAACACCGGGGAGCTGTTTTTT.

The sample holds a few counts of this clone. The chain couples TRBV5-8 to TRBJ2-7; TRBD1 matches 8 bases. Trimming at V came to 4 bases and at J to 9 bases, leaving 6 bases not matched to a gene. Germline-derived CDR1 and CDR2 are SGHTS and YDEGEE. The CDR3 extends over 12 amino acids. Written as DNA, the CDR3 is TGTGCCAGCAGCATCGGACAGGGTCGGCAGTACTTC. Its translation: CASSIGQGRQYF.

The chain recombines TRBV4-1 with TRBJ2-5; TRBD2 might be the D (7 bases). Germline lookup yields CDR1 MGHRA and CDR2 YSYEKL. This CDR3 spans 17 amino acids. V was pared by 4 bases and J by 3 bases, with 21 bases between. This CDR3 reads CASSRNMGGAVKETQYF. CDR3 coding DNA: TGCGCCAGCAGCCGGAATATGGGGGGGGCGGTCAAAGAGACCCAGTACTTC.

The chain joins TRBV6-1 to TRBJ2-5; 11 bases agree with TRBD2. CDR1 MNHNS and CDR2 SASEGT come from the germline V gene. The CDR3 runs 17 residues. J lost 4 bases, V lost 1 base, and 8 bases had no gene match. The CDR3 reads CASSEGRLAGMGETQYF. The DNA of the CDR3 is TGTGCCAGCAGTGAAGGTCGACTAGCGGGGATGGGAGAGACCCAGTACTTC.

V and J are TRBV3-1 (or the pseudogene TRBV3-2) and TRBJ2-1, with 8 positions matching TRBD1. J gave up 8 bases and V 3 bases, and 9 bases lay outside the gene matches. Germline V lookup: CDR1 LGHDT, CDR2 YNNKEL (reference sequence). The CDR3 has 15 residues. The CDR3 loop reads CASSHRKTGADEQFF. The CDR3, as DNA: TGTGCCAGCAGCCATAGAAAGACAGGGGCTGATGAGCAGTTCTTC.

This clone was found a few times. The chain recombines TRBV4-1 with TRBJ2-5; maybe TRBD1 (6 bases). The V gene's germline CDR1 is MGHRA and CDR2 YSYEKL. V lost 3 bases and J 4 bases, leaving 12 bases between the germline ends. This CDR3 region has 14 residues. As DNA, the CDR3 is TGCGCCAGCAGCCACCAGGGGTTCCTAGAGACCCAGTACTTC. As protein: CASSHQGFLETQYF.

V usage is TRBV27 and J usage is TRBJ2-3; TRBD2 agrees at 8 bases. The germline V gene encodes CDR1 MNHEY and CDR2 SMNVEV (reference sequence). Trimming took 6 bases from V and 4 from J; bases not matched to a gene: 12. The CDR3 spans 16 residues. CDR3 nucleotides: TGTGCCAGCAGCCCCTTGGGGGCCGGGGGGGCAGATACGCAGTATTTT. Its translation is CASSPLGAGGADTQYF.

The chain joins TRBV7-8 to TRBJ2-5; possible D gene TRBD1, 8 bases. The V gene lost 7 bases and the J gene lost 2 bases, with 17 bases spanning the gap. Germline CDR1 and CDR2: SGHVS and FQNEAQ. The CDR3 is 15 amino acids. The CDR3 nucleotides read TGTGCCAGCACAACAGGGGGGGGCTATCAAGAGACCCAGTACTTC. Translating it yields CASTTGGGYQETQYF.

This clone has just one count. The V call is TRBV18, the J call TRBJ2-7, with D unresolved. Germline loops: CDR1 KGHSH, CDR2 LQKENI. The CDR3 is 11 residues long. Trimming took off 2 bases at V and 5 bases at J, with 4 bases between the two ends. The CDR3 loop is CASSPSDEQYF. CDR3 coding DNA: TGTGCCAGCTCACCATCAGACGAGCAGTACTTC. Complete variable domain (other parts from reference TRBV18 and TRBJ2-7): NAGVMQNPRHLVRRRGQEARLRCSPMKGHSHVYWYRQLPEEGLKFMVYLQKENIIDESGMPKERFSAEFPKEGPSILRIQQVVRGDSAAYFCASSPSDEQYFGPGTRLTVT.

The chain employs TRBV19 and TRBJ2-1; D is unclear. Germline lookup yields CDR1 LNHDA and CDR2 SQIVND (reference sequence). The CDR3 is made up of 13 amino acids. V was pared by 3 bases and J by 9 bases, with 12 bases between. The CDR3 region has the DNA TGTGCCAGTAGTATCCAGAAGTCGGGTGAGCAGTTCTTC. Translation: CASSIQKSGEQFF.

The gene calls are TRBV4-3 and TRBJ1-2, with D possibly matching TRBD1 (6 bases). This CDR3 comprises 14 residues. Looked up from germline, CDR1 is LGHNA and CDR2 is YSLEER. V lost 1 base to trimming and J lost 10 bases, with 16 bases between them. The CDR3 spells CASSQVLWQGIYTF. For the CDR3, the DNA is TGCGCCAGCAGCCAAGTTTTGTGGCAGGGGATCTACACCTTC.

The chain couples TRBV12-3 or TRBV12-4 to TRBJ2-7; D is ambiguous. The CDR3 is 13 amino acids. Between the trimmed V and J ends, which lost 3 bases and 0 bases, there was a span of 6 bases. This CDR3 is CASSLGYSYEQYF. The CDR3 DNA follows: TGTGCCAGCAGTTTGGGGTACTCCTACGAGCAGTACTTC.

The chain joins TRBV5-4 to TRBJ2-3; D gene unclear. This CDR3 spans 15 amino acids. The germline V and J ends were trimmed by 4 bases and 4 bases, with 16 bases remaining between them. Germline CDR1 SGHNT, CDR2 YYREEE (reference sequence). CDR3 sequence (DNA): TGTGCCAGCAGCCCGATTAACATAGGAGCAGATACGCAGTATTTT. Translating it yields CASSPINIGADTQYF.

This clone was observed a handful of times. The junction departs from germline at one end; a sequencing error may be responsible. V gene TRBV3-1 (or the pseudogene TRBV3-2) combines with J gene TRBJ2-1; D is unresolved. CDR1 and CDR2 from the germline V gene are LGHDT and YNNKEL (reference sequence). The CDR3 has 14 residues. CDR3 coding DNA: TGTGCCAGCAGCCTTCACACGTCCCTCGTCACGGCCATCTTC. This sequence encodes CASSLHTSLVTAIF.

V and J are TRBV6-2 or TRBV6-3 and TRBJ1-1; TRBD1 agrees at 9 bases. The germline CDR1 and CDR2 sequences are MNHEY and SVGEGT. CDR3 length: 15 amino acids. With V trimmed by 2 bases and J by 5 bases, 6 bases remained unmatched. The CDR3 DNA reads TGTGCCAGCAGTTACCCACAGGGGGCGAGGACTGAAGCTTTCTTT. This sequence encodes CASSYPQGARTEAFF.

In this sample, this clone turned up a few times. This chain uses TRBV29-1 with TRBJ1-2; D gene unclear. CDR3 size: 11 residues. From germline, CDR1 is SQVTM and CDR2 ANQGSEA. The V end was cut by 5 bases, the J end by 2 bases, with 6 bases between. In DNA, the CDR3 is TGCAGCGTTATCCTCAACTATGGCTACACCTTC. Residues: CSVILNYGYTF.

In nucleotides, the CDR3 is TGTGCCAGCAGTGAAGAGGGTCAGCCCCAGCATTTT. As protein: CASSEEGQPQHF. This sequence joins TRBV6-1 and TRBJ1-5; no clear D. CDR1 is MNHNS and CDR2 is SASEGT in the germline V gene. V was trimmed by 1 base and J by 6 bases, leaving 4 bases between them. The CDR3 runs 12 residues.

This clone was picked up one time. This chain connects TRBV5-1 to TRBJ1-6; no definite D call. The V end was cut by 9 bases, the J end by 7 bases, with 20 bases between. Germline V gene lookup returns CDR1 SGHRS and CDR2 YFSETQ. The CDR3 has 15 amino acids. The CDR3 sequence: CATRKIDGENSPLHF. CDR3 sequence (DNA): TGCGCCACCCGAAAAATAGACGGAGAAAATTCACCCCTCCACTTT. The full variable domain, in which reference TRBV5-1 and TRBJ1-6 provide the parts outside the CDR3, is KAGVTQTPRYLIKTRGQQVTLSCSPISGHRSVSWYQQTPGQGLQFLFEYFSETQRNKGNFPGRFSGRQFSNSRSEMNVSTLELGDSALYLCATRKIDGENSPLHFGNGTRLTVT.